The rows below give T cell receptor beta chains drawn from one sample of a study of blood T cell repertoires in COVID-19. Only in-frame clones appear in the TCRdb table, and some are missing; sequencing was by immunoSEQ multiplex PCR. Here the sample spans 300,000 to 400,000 clones, more than 75% being singletons. Material for sequencing was peripheral blood. Source of these receptors: a woman in her late teens or twenties who had recovered from COVID-19. The CDR3 runs from the conserved cysteine through the conserved F or W. A D gene is named only where the DNA matches it firmly. Clone size appears in some rows only: once, few, many, or a class for an expanded clone.

>-|TRBD2|TRBV19|TRBJ2-2
CASSIFTSGELNTGELFF
TGTGCCAGTAGTATATTTACTAGCGGAGAATTAAACACCGGGGAGCTGTTTTTT
>once|TRBD2|TRBV6-5|TRBJ2-1
CARLLTSGRGGEQFF
TGTGCCAGACTCCTGACTAGCGGGAGGGGTGGTGAGCAGTTCTTC
>-|-|TRBV5-1|TRBJ2-1
CASSLKEGGREQFF
TGCGCCAGCAGCTTGAAAGAAGGGGGAAGAGAGCAGTTCTTC
>-|TRBD1|TRBV5-1|TRBJ1-2
CASSWGQGGSGYTF
TGCGCCAGCAGCTGGGGACAGGGTGGGAGCGGCTACACCTTC
>many|-|TRBV6-2/TRBV6-3|TRBJ1-5
CASSYSWTALGNQPQHF
TGTGCCAGCAGTTACTCCTGGACAGCCTTGGGCAATCAGCCCCAGCATTTT
>-|TRBD2|TRBV2|TRBJ2-1
CASMTSGIRNEQFF
TGTGCCAGCATGACTAGCGGGATACGAAATGAGCAGTTCTTC
>-|-|TRBV6-6|TRBJ2-1
CASSYSQYNEQFF
TGTGCCAGCAGTTACTCACAGTACAATGAGCAGTTCTTC
>-|TRBD1|TRBV6-2/TRBV6-3|TRBJ1-2
CASSQTGVGYTF
TGTGCCAGCAGCCAGACAGGGGTCGGCTACACCTTC
>once|TRBD2|TRBV28|TRBJ2-3
CASSTPGLAGGRDTQYF
TGTGCCAGCAGTACACCGGGACTAGCGGGAGGGCGAGATACGCAGTATTTT
>-|-|TRBV5-4|TRBJ2-1
CASSLAGGHSYNEQFF
TGTGCCAGCAGCTTGGCCGGGGGGCACTCCTACAATGAGCAGTTCTTC
>-|TRBD1|TRBV5-1|TRBJ1-1
CASSHEQGARTEAFF
TGCGCCAGCAGCCACGAACAGGGGGCGCGCACTGAAGCTTTCTTT
>-|-|TRBV9|TRBJ1-2
CASSVDASYYGYTF
TGTGCCAGCAGCGTAGACGCTAGCTACTATGGCTACACCTTC
>-|-|TRBV2|TRBJ2-2
CASSATGNTGELFF
TGTGCCAGCAGTGCGACAGGCAACACCGGGGAGCTGTTTTTT
>-|TRBD1|TRBV11-3|TRBJ2-1
CASSLRGRTYNEQFF
TGTGCCAGCAGCTTGAGGGGGCGTACCTACAATGAGCAGTTCTTC
>-|-|TRBV6-5|TRBJ2-2
CASSYTRTSTGELFF
TGTGCCAGCAGTTATACTAGAACGAGCACCGGGGAGCTGTTTTTT
>-|-|TRBV19|TRBJ1-1
CASSWRDTEAFF
TGTGCCAGTAGTTGGAGAGACACTGAAGCTTTCTTT
>-|-|TRBV4-1|TRBJ1-2
CASSQEGRIYGYTF
TGCGCCAGCAGCCAGGAGGGGCGCATCTATGGCTACACCTTC
>-|TRBD2|TRBV6-1|TRBJ2-1
CATEASGYNEQFF
TGTGCCACCGAGGCTAGCGGATACAATGAGCAGTTCTTC
>-|TRBD2|TRBV27|TRBJ2-3
CASSPHNSGSTDTQYF
TGTGCCAGCAGTCCCCATAATAGCGGGAGCACAGATACGCAGTATTTT
>-|TRBD2|TRBV3-1/TRBV3-2|TRBJ2-1
CASSQDSPSGSYNEQFF
TGTGCCAGCAGCCAAGATTCGCCTAGCGGCTCCTACAATGAGCAGTTCTTC
>-|-|TRBV5-1|TRBJ2-1
CASRYLAGPSENEQFF
TGCGCCAGCCGCTACTTGGCGGGCCCTTCTGAAAATGAGCAGTTCTTC
>-|TRBD1|TRBV9|TRBJ1-2
CASSSTGTAYGYTF
TGTGCCAGCAGCTCAACCGGGACAGCCTATGGCTACACCTTC
>-|-|TRBV7-9|TRBJ1-2
CASSLDSSRYYGYTF
TGTGCCAGCAGCTTAGATAGTAGTCGATACTATGGCTACACCTTC
>-|TRBD1|TRBV27|TRBJ1-1
CASSYSGDRGFEAFF
TGTGCCAGCAGTTACTCCGGGGACAGGGGCTTTGAAGCTTTCTTT
>-|-|TRBV5-6|TRBJ1-2
CASSLAGGGGGYGYTF
TGTGCCAGCAGCTTGGCCGGCGGGGGTGGTGGGTATGGCTACACCTTC
>-|-|TRBV7-9|TRBJ2-1
CASSLQGHEQFF
TGTGCCAGCAGCCTACAGGGCCATGAGCAGTTCTTC
>-|-|TRBV7-8|TRBJ2-3
CASSLLGIMDTDTQYF
TGTGCCAGCAGCTTACTCGGGATCATGGACACAGATACGCAGTATTTT
>-|-|TRBV19|TRBJ1-3
CASLGHPSGNTIYF
TGTGCCAGTTTGGGACATCCCTCTGGAAACACCATATATTTT
>-|TRBD2|TRBV6-2/TRBV6-3|TRBJ2-3
CASSNPTTSATDTQYF
TGTGCCAGCAGTAACCCGACGACTAGCGCAACAGATACGCAGTATTTT
>-|TRBD2|TRBV19|TRBJ2-1
CASSISARLAIPEQFF
TGTGCCAGTAGTATTTCTGCAAGACTAGCGATACCTGAGCAGTTCTTC
>-|TRBD2|TRBV3-1/TRBV3-2|TRBJ2-1
CASSPHSGINSYNEQFF
TGTGCCAGCAGCCCTCATAGCGGGATCAACTCCTACAATGAGCAGTTCTTC
>-|TRBD2|TRBV5-1|TRBJ2-3
CASSLGRGARTDTQYF
TGCGCCAGCAGCTTGGGGCGGGGGGCGAGGACAGATACGCAGTATTTT
>-|TRBD1|TRBV19|TRBJ1-5
CASSMPGTGGRQPQHF
TGTGCCAGTAGTATGCCCGGGACAGGGGGACGGCAGCCCCAGCATTTT
>many|-|TRBV21-1|TRBJ1-3
CASSRVRTDSSGNTIYF
TGTGCCAGCAGCAGGGTCCGGACAGATAGCTCTGGAAACACCATATATTTT
>-|-|TRBV7-9|TRBJ2-5
CASSLEYGVGETQYF
TGTGCCAGCAGCTTAGAGTACGGGGTCGGAGAGACCCAGTACTTC
>once|TRBD2|TRBV11-3|TRBJ2-3
CASSFQFAGVNTQYF
TGTGCCAGCAGCTTTCAATTTGCGGGAGTCAATACGCAGTATTTT
>-|TRBD2|TRBV4-1|TRBJ2-1
CASSQEAGPGTSVNNEQFF
TGCGCCAGCAGCCAAGAGGCAGGGCCCGGGACTAGCGTCAACAATGAGCAGTTCTTC
>-|-|TRBV27|TRBJ1-1
CASSHWGVGNTEAFF
TGTGCCAGCAGTCATTGGGGGGTGGGGAACACTGAAGCTTTCTTT
>-|TRBD1|TRBV18|TRBJ1-1
CASSPPQGDRVAFF
TGTGCCAGCTCACCACCACAGGGTGACAGGGTAGCTTTCTTT
>-|TRBD1|TRBV10-3|TRBJ2-5
CAISGLPGQAKQETQYF
TGTGCCATCAGTGGACTTCCGGGACAGGCGAAACAAGAGACCCAGTACTTC
>-|TRBD1|TRBV30|TRBJ2-1
CAWSRDRVNEQFF
TGTGCCTGGAGCCGGGACAGGGTCAATGAGCAGTTCTTC
>-|-|TRBV4-3|TRBJ1-2
CASSQGGADGYTF
TGCGCCAGCAGCCAAGGGGGAGCTGATGGCTACACCTTC
>-|-|TRBV5-4|TRBJ2-2
CASSLNRVMAGELFF
TGTGCCAGCAGCTTGAACAGGGTTATGGCCGGGGAGCTGTTTTTT
>-|-|TRBV19|TRBJ2-6
CASNPTGANVLTF
TGTGCCAGTAACCCTACTGGGGCCAACGTCCTGACTTTC